The 9 T cell receptor beta chains in this list originate from one sample, sequenced in a study of early T cells in non-severe SARS-CoV-2 infection. TCRdb used MiXCR to reprocess the 5' RACE reads, holding one entry per CDR3 protein. Of some 66,000 distinct CDR3 sequences listed, about 12% are singletons. Input material: whole blood. The origin of the receptors is an adult who was a healthcare worker with PCR-confirmed SARS-CoV-2 infection or an uninfected control (not recorded which).

This clonotype came up a few times. The chain employs TRBV29-1 and TRBJ2-7; 10 bases are a match to TRBD2. This CDR3 has 13 residues. Looked up from germline, CDR1 is SQVTM and CDR2 is ANQGSEA. V was clipped by 3 bases and J by 12 bases; unmatched bases: 11. The CDR3 bases are TGCAGCGTTGATGTGACTAGCGGGTCTTCCCGGTACTTC. This translates into CSVDVTSGSSRYF.

This clonotype has at least ten counts. V gene TRBV24-1 combines with J gene TRBJ2-3; D might be TRBD1 (5 bases). Trimming took off 0 bases at V and 14 bases at J, with 11 bases between the two ends. Germline V lookup: CDR1 KGHDR, CDR2 SFDVKD. This CDR3 is built from 12 residues. CDR3 protein: CATSDLDQGVYF. DNA of the CDR3: TGTGCCACCAGTGATTTGGATCAAGGGGTGTATTTT.

This clonotype has more than one count but fewer than ten. The chain joins TRBV6-2 or TRBV6-3 to TRBJ2-1; D is perhaps TRBD2 (11 bases). Trimming stripped 5 bases from V and 6 bases from J, with 29 bases between. Germline CDR1 is MNHEY and CDR2 is SVGEGT. The CDR3 consists of 19 residues. CDR3 DNA sequence: TGTGCCAGCAGTCACGTCCCGGGACAGGGGACTAGCGGAACCAATGAGCAGTTCTTC. It yields the protein CASSHVPGQGTSGTNEQFF.

V gene TRBV5-1 combines with J gene TRBJ2-2; tentative D call: TRBD1 (5 bases). The V gene lost 0 bases and the J gene lost 8 bases, with 17 bases spanning the gap. This CDR3 contains 16 residues. Germline V gene data show CDR1 as SGHRS and CDR2 as YFSETQ. CDR3 coding DNA: TGCGCCAGCAGCTTGGAGGGGAAACATGCCTCGGGGGAGCTGTTTTTT. Protein product: CASSLEGKHASGELFF.

This clonotype has a count of ten or more. The chain uses TRBV28 and TRBJ2-7; D is unclear. Germline V gene lookup returns CDR1 MDHEN and CDR2 SYDVKM. This CDR3 contains 11 residues. Between the trimmed V and J ends, which lost 6 bases and 4 bases, there was a span of 7 bases. The CDR3 spells CASRRWYEQYF. CDR3 nucleotide sequence: TGTGCCAGCAGACGCTGGTACGAGCAGTACTTC. The complete variable domain, with remaining parts taken from reference TRBV28 and TRBJ2-7, reads DVKVTQSSRYLVKRTGEKVFLECVQDMDHENMFWYRQDPGLGLRLIYFSYDVKMKEKGDIPEGYSVSREKKERFSLILESASTNQTSMYLCASRRWYEQYFGPGTRLTVT.

This clonotype came up a few times. The chain couples TRBV11-2 to TRBJ2-7; 7 nucleotides match TRBD2. The CDR3 runs 16 residues. Unmatched junction bases numbered 7, after V lost 0 bases and J lost 2 bases. Germline V gene data show CDR1 as SGHAT and CDR2 as FQNNGV. CDR3 amino acids: CASSLDPLAVTYEQYF. As DNA, the CDR3 is TGTGCCAGCAGCTTAGATCCCCTAGCGGTAACCTACGAGCAGTACTTC.

This clonotype was seen more than once but under ten times. Written as DNA, the CDR3 is TGTGCCAGCAGTGACCCTAGCGGAAGCACAGATACGCAGTATTTT. Translated: CASSDPSGSTDTQYF. J is TRBJ2-3 and V is TRBV25-1, with 7 bases that match TRBD2. The length of the CDR3 is 15 residues. V shed 3 bases, J shed 0 bases, and the junction held 3 bases outside the gene matches. Germline V gives CDR1 MGHDK, CDR2 SYGVNS.

This clonotype was counted at least ten times. The chain recombines TRBV6-2 or TRBV6-3 with TRBJ2-1; tentative D call: TRBD2 (6 bases). The germline V gene has CDR1 MNHEY and CDR2 SVGEGT. The CDR3 is 14 residues long. Between the trimmed V and J ends, which lost 5 bases and 7 bases, there was a span of 15 bases. The CDR3 nucleotides read TGTGCCAGCAGTCTCTCGACTAGTTGGAATGAGCAGTTCTTC. It specifies CASSLSTSWNEQFF.

With respect to this clonotype: A clone one base away is much larger, so this may be a read error. The gene calls are TRBV7-9 and TRBJ1-1; 7 bases are a match to TRBD1. Germline assignment: CDR1 SEHNR and CDR2 FQNEAQ (reference sequence). This CDR3 has 12 residues. CDR3 DNA sequence: TGTGCCAGCAGCTCTTGGACAGGCCGAGCTTTATTT. As protein: CASSSWTGRALF.